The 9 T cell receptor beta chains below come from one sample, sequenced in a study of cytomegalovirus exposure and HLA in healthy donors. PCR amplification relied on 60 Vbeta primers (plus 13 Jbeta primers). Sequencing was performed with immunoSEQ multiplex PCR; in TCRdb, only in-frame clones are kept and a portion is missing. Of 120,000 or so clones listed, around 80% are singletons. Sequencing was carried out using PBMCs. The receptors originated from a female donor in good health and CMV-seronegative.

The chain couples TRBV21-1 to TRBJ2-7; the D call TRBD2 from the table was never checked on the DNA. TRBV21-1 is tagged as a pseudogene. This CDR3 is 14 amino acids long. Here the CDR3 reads CASSLPTGGCEQYF. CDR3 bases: TGTGCCAGCAGCCTCCCCACCGGGGGTTGTGAGCAGTACTTC.

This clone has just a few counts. The CDR3, as DNA: TGTGCCAGCAGCTCGTTACAGGGAAGAAGTAACGAGCAGTACTTC. This encodes CASSSLQGRSNEQYF. This chain joins TRBV7-8 and TRBJ2-7, with D perhaps matching TRBD1 (6 bases). There are 15 residues in the CDR3. The germline V and J ends were trimmed by 4 bases and 5 bases, with 18 bases remaining between them. Germline V lookup: CDR1 SGHVS, CDR2 FQNEAQ.

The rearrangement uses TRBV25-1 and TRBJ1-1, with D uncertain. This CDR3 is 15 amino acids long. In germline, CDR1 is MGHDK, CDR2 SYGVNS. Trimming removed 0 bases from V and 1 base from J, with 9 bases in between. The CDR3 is CASSEYAGRNTEAFF. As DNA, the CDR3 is TGTGCCAGCAGTGAATATGCGGGCAGGAACACTGAAGCTTTCTTT.

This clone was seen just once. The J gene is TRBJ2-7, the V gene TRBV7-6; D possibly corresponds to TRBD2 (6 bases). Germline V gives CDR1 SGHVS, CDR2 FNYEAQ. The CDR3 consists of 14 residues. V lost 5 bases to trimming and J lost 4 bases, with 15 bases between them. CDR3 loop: CASSPHGGFYEQYF. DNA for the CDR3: TGTGCCAGCAGCCCACACGGAGGGTTTTACGAGCAGTACTTC.

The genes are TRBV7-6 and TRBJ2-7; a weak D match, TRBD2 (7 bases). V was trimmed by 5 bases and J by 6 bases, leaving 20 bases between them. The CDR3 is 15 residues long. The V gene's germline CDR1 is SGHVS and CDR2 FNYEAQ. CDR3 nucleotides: TGTGCCAGCAGCCCATCAGGGGACTATAGACTCGAGCAGTACTTC. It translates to CASSPSGDYRLEQYF.

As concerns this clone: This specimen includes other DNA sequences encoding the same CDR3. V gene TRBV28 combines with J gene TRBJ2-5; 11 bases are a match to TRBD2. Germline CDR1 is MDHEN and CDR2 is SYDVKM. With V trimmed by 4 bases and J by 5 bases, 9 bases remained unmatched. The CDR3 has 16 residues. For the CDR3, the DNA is TGTGCCAGCAGTTCCATTAGCGGGAGGGTTGGGGAGACCCAGTACTTC. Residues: CASSSISGRVGETQYF.

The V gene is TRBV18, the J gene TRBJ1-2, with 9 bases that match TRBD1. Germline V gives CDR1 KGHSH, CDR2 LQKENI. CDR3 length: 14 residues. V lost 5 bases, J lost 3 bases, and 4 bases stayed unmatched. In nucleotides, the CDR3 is TGTGCCAGCTCAGGGACAGGGCCCGACTATGGCTACACCTTC. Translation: CASSGTGPDYGYTF.

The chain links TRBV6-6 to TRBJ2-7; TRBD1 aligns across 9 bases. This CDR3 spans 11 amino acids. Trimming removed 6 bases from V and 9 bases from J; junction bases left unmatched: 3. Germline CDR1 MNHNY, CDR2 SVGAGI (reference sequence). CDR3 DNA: TGTGCCAGCAGCCAGGGACAGGGGCAGTACTTC. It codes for CASSQGQGQYF.

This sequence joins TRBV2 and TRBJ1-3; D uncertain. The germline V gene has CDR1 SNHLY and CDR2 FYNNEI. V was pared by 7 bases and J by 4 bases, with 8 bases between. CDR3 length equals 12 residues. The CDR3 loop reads CASTLRGNTIYF. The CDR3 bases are TGTGCCAGCACCCTCAGGGGAAACACCATATATTTT.